This TCR beta chain was identified during a study of cytomegalovirus exposure and HLA in healthy donors. Broader study findings: In the analysis, some V segments, TRBV6-2 and TRBV6-3 included, were excluded as indistinguishable. Later work associated approximately 17,000 TCR beta sequences with HLA alleles at 0.05 false discovery rate.

With 60 Vbeta and 13 Jbeta primers, the PCR was carried out. Libraries were prepared by immunoSEQ multiplex PCR; TCRdb keeps only in-frame clonotypes and omits some of them. The data show about 92,000 clones, roughly 86% seen once. For this clone: Its specificity is not known.

Germline V gene lookup returns CDR1 SEHNR and CDR2 FQNEAQ (reference sequence). V lost 1 base, J lost 3 bases, and 20 bases lay in between. CDR3 length: 18 residues. The chain recombines TRBV7-9 with TRBJ2-3; weak D call: TRBD2 (7 bases). This receptor was obtained from a woman aged 18 to 35 in good health and CMV-seropositive. Sample: PBMCs. CDR3: CASSLVGGGPLVTDTQYF. The DNA for the CDR3 is TGTGCCAGCAGCTTAGTAGGCGGGGGCCCCTTGGTAACAGATACGCAGTATTTT.